Listed below are T cell receptor beta chains from one sample, sequenced in a study of OX40 agonist ivuxolimab in advanced cancers. TCRdb's copy holds only in-frame clones and misses some; the assay was immunoSEQ multiplex PCR. The sample lists tens of thousands of clones; approximately 86% were seen once. The sequencing used CD4+ or CD8+ T cells sorted from blood, collected in a trial of the OX40 agonist ivuxolimab. These receptors originate from an adult with an advanced solid tumor such as melanoma, head and neck, liver or kidney cancer. Both conserved end residues are part of each CDR3. A D gene is named only where the DNA matches it firmly. Part of the rows lack a size; the others show once, few, many or a class for expanded clones.

>TRBJ2-2|TRBV7-9|-|-
CASSLVQTTGELFF
TGTGCCAGCAGCTTAGTACAGACCACCGGGGAGCTGTTTTTT
>TRBJ2-1|TRBV7-9|once|TRBD1
CASSPPGQGYNEQFF
TGTGCCAGCAGCCCCCCAGGACAGGGGTACAATGAGCAGTTCTTC
>TRBJ2-2|TRBV5-4|-|TRBD2
CARSFSGGTGELFF
TGTGCCAGGAGCTTTAGCGGGGGCACCGGGGAGCTGTTTTTT
>TRBJ1-4|TRBV28|-|-
CASTFGAVEKLFF
TGTGCCAGCACCTTCGGGGCAGTTGAAAAACTGTTTTTT
>TRBJ2-7|TRBV7-8|-|-
CASSLSRRDKGSYEQYF
TGTGCCAGCAGCTTATCGCGAAGGGACAAGGGATCCTACGAGCAGTACTTC
>TRBJ1-1|TRBV11-2|once|TRBD1
CASSHGTNRGPMNTEAFF
TGTGCCAGCAGCCATGGCACCAACAGGGGACCAATGAACACTGAAGCTTTCTTT
>TRBJ2-1|TRBV5-4|-|-
CASSFVGFNEQFF
TGTGCCAGCAGCTTCGTGGGCTTCAATGAGCAGTTCTTC
>TRBJ1-2|TRBV2|-|TRBD1
CASSDPGTVPRVYGYTF
TGTGCCAGCAGTGACCCCGGGACAGTCCCTCGGGTCTATGGCTACACCTTC
>TRBJ2-3|TRBV28|-|-
CASKTGDATQYF
TGTGCCAGCAAGACAGGAGACGCTACGCAGTATTTT
>TRBJ2-3|TRBV7-2|-|TRBD2
CASSFASGGRTDTQYF
TGTGCCAGCAGCTTCGCTAGCGGGGGGCGTACAGATACGCAGTATTTT
>TRBJ1-1|TRBV5-4|-|-
CASSLEINTEAFF
TGTGCCAGCAGCTTGGAAATCAACACTGAAGCTTTTTTT
>TRBJ1-1|TRBV5-4|-|-
CASSLGLVRGNTEAFF
TGTGCCAGCAGCTTGGGGTTAGTCAGGGGAAACACTGAAGCTTTCTTT
>TRBJ1-2|TRBV2|-|-
CASSEALRDGYGYTF
TGTGCCAGCAGTGAAGCCCTCCGGGACGGGTATGGCTACACCTTC
>TRBJ1-1|TRBV15|-|-
CATSSPRTDGNTEAFF
TGTGCCACCAGCAGTCCTCGGACAGATGGGAACACTGAAGCTTTCTTT
>TRBJ2-2|TRBV19|-|-
CASSIVWYGELFF
TGTGCCAGTAGTATAGTGTGGTACGGGGAGCTGTTTTTT
>TRBJ1-1|TRBV7-8|-|-
CASSLYTKMNTEAFF
TGTGCCAGCAGCTTATATACCAAGATGAACACTGAAGCTTTCTTT
>TRBJ1-3|TRBV5-1|-|TRBD1
CASSRGQGAYTIYF
TGCGCCAGCAGCCGTGGACAGGGGGCATACACCATATATTTT